This is a list of T cell receptor beta chains from one sample in a study of cytomegalovirus exposure and HLA in healthy donors. The protocol was immunoSEQ multiplex PCR, while the TCRdb copy is restricted to in-frame clones and leaves out a portion. In total, the table holds about 160,000 clones. The sequencing sample was made of PBMCs. All receptors derive from a woman aged 55-69 years in good health and CMV-seronegative. Both conserved end residues are part of each CDR3. D genes are given only for firm matches.

j_gene	v_gene	d_gene	CDR3nt	CDR3aa
TRBJ1-2	TRBV29-1	-	TGCAGCGCCCTCAGGGTGGACTATGGCTACACCTTC	CSALRVDYGYTF
TRBJ2-2	TRBV18	-	TGTGCCAGCCCGAGTACGACAGGAACTACGAACACCGGGGAGCTGTTTTTT	CASPSTTGTTNTGELFF
TRBJ2-7	TRBV9	TRBD1	TGTGCCAGCAGCGTAAGGGACAGGTCCTACGAGCAGTACTTC	CASSVRDRSYEQYF
TRBJ1-2	TRBV15	-	TGTGCCACCAGCAGAGATCAGGGGAACTATGGCTACACCTTC	CATSRDQGNYGYTF
TRBJ1-1	TRBV2	TRBD1	TGTGCCAGCACCTCACAGGGGGCCGGCACTGAAGCTTTCTTT	CASTSQGAGTEAFF
TRBJ1-1	TRBV2	-	TGTGCCAGCAGTGAGGGGTTTGGGGGGGCGCGGGTTAGGAACACTGAAGCTTTCTTT	CASSEGFGGARVRNTEAFF
TRBJ2-7	TRBV19	-	TGTGCCAGTAGTATGTTACAGAACTACGAGCAGTACTTC	CASSMLQNYEQYF
TRBJ1-5	TRBV5-1	-	TGCGCCAGCAGCTTGGATACCGGGAACAGAAATCAGCCCCAGCATTTT	CASSLDTGNRNQPQHF
TRBJ1-1	TRBV19	TRBD1	TGTGCCAGTAGTATCCCCCGGACAGGGGACTTCAAAGCTTTCTTT	CASSIPRTGDFKAFF
TRBJ2-2	TRBV19	TRBD2	TGTGCCAGTAGTCCAGTAATGGGACTAGGTACGAACACCGGGGAGCTGTTTTTT	CASSPVMGLGTNTGELFF
TRBJ1-1	TRBV6-5	-	TGTGCCAGCAGAATACAGGATAGAGTCACTGAAGCTTTCTTT	CASRIQDRVTEAFF
TRBJ2-3	TRBV7-8	TRBD2	TGTGCCAGCAGCTCGCAGCGGGGAGCCACAGATACGCAGTATTTT	CASSSQRGATDTQYF
TRBJ2-7	TRBV6-6	TRBD1	TGTGCCAGCAAGTTAGTGGCGGGACAGGGCATTTACGAGCAGTACTTC	CASKLVAGQGIYEQYF
TRBJ1-6	TRBV9	-	TGTGCCAGCAGCGTAGACCCTGGCAGGAATTCACCCCTCCACTTT	CASSVDPGRNSPLHF
TRBJ1-2	TRBV4-1	-	TGCGCCAGCAGCCAAGAAGGGGATTTTAACTATGGCTACACCTTC	CASSQEGDFNYGYTF
TRBJ2-2	TRBV7-2	-	TGTGCCAGCAGCTACCTCCCAGGGGGGGAGCTGTTTTTT	CASSYLPGGELFF
TRBJ1-4	TRBV5-1	TRBD1	TGCGCCAGCAGCAGGGGACAGGAAAAGGAAAAACTGTTTTTT	CASSRGQEKEKLFF
TRBJ1-5	TRBV2	TRBD1	TGTGCCAGCAGTAGCCGGGACAGCTACAATCAGCCCCAGCATTTT	CASSSRDSYNQPQHF
TRBJ2-1	TRBV6-5	-	TGTGCCAGCAGTTACCAGGGTAGCTCCTACAATGAGCAGTTCTTC	CASSYQGSSYNEQFF
TRBJ2-1	TRBV30	TRBD2	TGTGCCTGGAGTGTACCGGCTAGCGGAGCCCGGAACTCCTACAATGAGCAGTTCTTC	CAWSVPASGARNSYNEQFF
TRBJ2-1	TRBV7-8	TRBD1	TGTGCCAGCAGCTACCAGGCCGGGACAGGCTTCCATGAGCAGTTCTTC	CASSYQAGTGFHEQFF
TRBJ1-4	TRBV7-8	-	TGTGCCAGCAGCCCGAACAGGGTGGATAATGAAAAACTGTTTTTT	CASSPNRVDNEKLFF
TRBJ2-1	TRBV29-1	-	TGCAGCGTTGAAGGACTACGAGGTTCCTACGACGAGCAGTTCTTC	CSVEGLRGSYDEQFF
TRBJ2-7	TRBV21-1	-	TGTGCCCGCGCCGGGATTCCCTACGAGCAGTACTTC	CARAGIPYEQYF
TRBJ2-3	TRBV5-1	-	TGCGCCAGCAGCTTGCTCCCTACGGATACGCAGTATTTT	CASSLLPTDTQYF
TRBJ1-1	TRBV19	TRBD1	TGTGCCAGTAGGACGACAGGGGTGAACACTGAAGCTTTCTTT	CASRTTGVNTEAFF
TRBJ2-1	TRBV7-3	TRBD1	TGTGCCAGCAGCTTAGACAGGGTCGATGAGCAGTTCTTC	CASSLDRVDEQFF
TRBJ1-2	TRBV28	TRBD1	TGTGCCAGCAGTTTGGGGACAGGGAAGGACTATGGCTACACCTTC	CASSLGTGKDYGYTF
TRBJ1-5	TRBV7-2	TRBD1	TGTGCCAGCAGCCCTGGACAGGGAATAAATCAGCCCCAGCATTTT	CASSPGQGINQPQHF
TRBJ2-1	TRBV11-3	-	TGTGCCAGCAGCTTAGGGGCTAGCCCATACAATGAGCAGTTCTTC	CASSLGASPYNEQFF
TRBJ1-5	TRBV18	-	TGTGCCAGCTCATTGGACGGACATAGCAATCAGCCCCAGCATTTT	CASSLDGHSNQPQHF
TRBJ1-4	TRBV6-5	TRBD1	TGTGCCAGCAGTTACGAGGGGGCCACTAATGAAAAACTGTTTTTT	CASSYEGATNEKLFF
TRBJ2-7	TRBV5-1	TRBD1	TGCGCCAGCAGCTATAGGAGCCGGGACAGCTCCTACGAGCAGTACTTC	CASSYRSRDSSYEQYF
TRBJ2-2	TRBV7-3	TRBD2	TGTGCCAGCAGCCCGGGATGGGGGGGAACCGGGGAGCTGTTTTTT	CASSPGWGGTGELFF
TRBJ2-6	TRBV5-1	-	TGCGCCAGCAGCGTTAGTTCTGGGGCCAACGTCCTGACTTTC	CASSVSSGANVLTF
TRBJ1-1	TRBV5-1	TRBD1	TGCGCCAGCAGCCATCAACGACAGGGAGACACTGAAGCTTTCTTT	CASSHQRQGDTEAFF
TRBJ1-1	TRBV12-2	-	TGTGCAAGTCGCTTAGCCTCTATCAAGCGACAGACTGAAGCTTTCTTT	CASRLASIKRQTEAFF
TRBJ2-7	TRBV2	TRBD1	TGTGCCAGCACTCCGGGACAGTACTACGAGCAGTACTTC	CASTPGQYYEQYF
TRBJ1-3	TRBV5-1	TRBD1	TGCGCCAGCAGCTTGACAGGGGCGCACAACTCTGGAAACACCATATATTTT	CASSLTGAHNSGNTIYF
TRBJ2-5	TRBV19	-	TGTGCCAGTAGTATGGTGGCGGGGCAAGAGACCCAGTACTTC	CASSMVAGQETQYF
TRBJ2-7	TRBV29-1	-	TGCAGCGTTGAACGGGGCGAGCAGTACTTC	CSVERGEQYF
TRBJ2-1	TRBV5-4	-	TGTGCCAGCAGCTTGGAGCTAGAGGGTTACAATGAGCAGTTCTTC	CASSLELEGYNEQFF
TRBJ1-3	TRBV9	-	TGTGCCAGCAGCGTAGCTGGCGAGGGGAGGTCTGGAAACACCATATATTTT	CASSVAGEGRSGNTIYF